This TCR beta chain was captured in a study of T cells in Graves' hyperthyroidism and ophthalmopathy. The wider study: Peripheral blood was collected at initial diagnosis, before any treatment. Study results and limitations: Blood samples included most of the expanded thyroid clonotypes exceeding 0.001.

Absent ophthalmopathy progression within 18 months defined stable Graves' hyperthyroidism. This clonotype came up a few times. Its antigen is not identified. In germline, CDR1 is LGHDT, CDR2 YNNKEL (reference sequence). The V end lost 3 bases, the J end lost 0 bases, and 12 bases lay between the germline ends. The CDR3 length is 16 residues. RNA transcripts were the template for amplifying TCR beta CDR3 regions. The HTBI primer set served for first-round RT-PCR of the TCR CDR3. MiXCR was run by TCRdb on the multiplex PCR reads, yielding one entry per CDR3 protein. The sample shows around 350,000 distinct CDR3 sequences, 19% of them seen only once.

This chain uses TRBV3-1 with TRBJ1-3, with D uncertain. Sequenced input: blood. This TCR derives from a young woman with Graves' hyperthyroidism. CDR3 in amino acids: CASSHSLLPSGNTIYF. CDR3 DNA sequence: TGTGCCAGCAGCCATAGCTTGCTCCCCTCTGGAAACACCATATATTTT.